This T cell receptor beta chain was profiled in a study of cytomegalovirus exposure and HLA in healthy donors (dated 2017 in TCRdb). For the study in its entirety: In an earlier analysis of around 540 of the donors, 276 Gb of sequence data and some 100 million unique TCR beta sequences from approximately 180 million T cells were reported. An early release covering more than 500 HLA-typed donors comprised around 300 gigabases of sequencing data and tens of millions of unique TCR sequences. Among the roughly 400 genotyped donors, approximately 77% belonged to the genetic ancestry cluster associated with self-reported Caucasian donors. The study aimed to test whether cataloging public T cell receptors could reveal signatures of past pathogen exposure. The T cell repertoires of 666 subjects were profiled by immunosequencing and related to cytomegalovirus serostatus. In addition to the first cohort of 666 subjects, a separate validation cohort of 130 or so different subjects was used. The study combined high-throughput TCR immunosequencing, statistical association of individual TCRs with disease status, and machine learning to predict cytomegalovirus infection status. A later analysis re-examined previously published TCR beta repertoires from hundreds of donors and added high-resolution HLA genotyping to investigate patterns of TCR occurrence. The later analysis used no new phenotypic data to find candidate immune exposures, relying instead on TCR beta sequences and their occurrence across donors. An earlier analysis of 587 of the donors used high-throughput TCR beta sequencing to judge whether each TCR beta V gene segment behaved as functional or pseudogenic. Donor age, sex, ethnicity and CMV serostatus were compiled together with the repertoire data. A later genetic analysis used genome-wide SNP genotypes for about 60% of the 666 donors, treating that subset as a discovery cohort. All discovery cohort repertoires had been generated on a single sequencing platform. Class I and class II HLA loci were covered by the typing at four-digit resolution. Typing coverage differed by locus: A, B, C, DRB1 and DQB1 were typed in about 620-630 donors, DQA1 in 500 to 550, DPA1 in around 600, and DPB1 in 400 to 490. Because of strong linkage in the cohort, five DR-DQ haplotypes were treated as single units for association and clustering. Across some 400 genotyped donors of the cohort, an average of about 240,000 unique TCR beta nucleotide sequences per donor were sequenced, and about a sixth of those sequences were non-productive. The full study reports these points: The study listed 164 TCR beta chains as associated with cytomegalovirus. Some IMGT-functional V segments, including TRBV6-2 and TRBV6-3, could not be told apart with the 87-base-pair reads, so those segments were excluded. In both the original and validation cohorts, the classifier was reported to diagnose cytomegalovirus status with high specificity and sensitivity. In an earlier analysis of roughly 500 of the donors, most TCR beta V segments appeared in productive rearrangements about 87% or about 30% of the time, broadly matching IMGT annotations. A cluster of highly shared sequence variants was judged likely to be a technical artifact of the sequencing pipeline. Because some donors lacked HLA typing at each locus, the association tests relied only on the typed subset. While some public TCRs were present in many individuals, most TCR sequences turned up only very rarely across donors. Linkage disequilibrium might explain the correlated functional status among segregating V segments, but an unknown experimental factor could not be ruled out. In a later analysis, HLA-associated TCR beta chains showed more clonal expansion and lower generation probabilities than non-associated chains that were equally common. Because counts were too low, 15 or so rarely observed V segments, including chromosome 9 orphons, were excluded from the earlier analysis of some 540 of the donors. V-gene and J-gene trimming of TCR beta chains was associated with a missense DCLRE1C variant in a later genetic analysis, and the association was replicated in an independent cohort. A few of the identified cytomegalovirus-associated TCR beta chains were confirmed in vitro to be specific for cytomegalovirus antigens. In a later genetic analysis, fewer N-insertions in productive TCRs were reported among donors in an Asian-associated ancestry cluster than the approximately 670-donor mean. Several of the top co-occurrence clusters appeared to be linked to parvovirus B19, influenza, CMV and Epstein-Barr virus, according to a later analysis. Most CMV-associated TCR beta chains appeared to be HLA-restricted in a later analysis, and the HLA associations seemed to be driven largely by CMV exposure. According to a later analysis, TCR association rates differed among HLA loci, with DRB1 alleles showing the most associated TCRs and HLA-C alleles showing the fewest. Presence/absence analyses assumed roughly uniform sequencing depth across donors, an assumption that may not hold. The only immune exposure information available for the cohort was CMV serostatus. A later analysis associated about 17,000 TCR beta sequences with specific HLA alleles at a false discovery rate of 0.05. According to the authors, the approach could potentially be generalized to other disease states and immunological phenotypes. Only TCR beta chains were sequenced in this cohort, and the absence of alpha or paired-chain data limited detectable features. A further reported finding was that TCR beta sequences accurately predicted the HLA-A and HLA-B alleles for most subjects in the first cohort. Strong co-occurrence of HLA alleles, especially DR and DQ, made assigning TCR associations to individual alleles difficult.

CDR1 and CDR2 are drawn from the germline V gene: MNHNS, SASEGT. For this chain, trimming is 4 bases at the V end and 4 bases at the J end, and the number of junction bases without a gene match is 1. From cysteine to phenylalanine, the CDR3 is 14 amino acids long. The DNA shown is the 42-base CDR3, in frame from base 1. In total, about 650 healthy bone marrow donors made up the cohort. At the time of sampling, every cohort member was nominally healthy, though immune exposures that went unrecorded were likely present. The donor tested CMV seronegative and was one of the 352 seronegative cohort members. Each donor provided a peripheral blood sample, and peripheral blood mononuclear cells were used for TCR beta sequencing. The Qiagen DNeasy Blood Extraction Kit was used to extract genomic DNA from the blood cell samples. About this clone: Its antigen remains undetermined. No base-level quality is on record; no much larger clone is a single base apart.

Library preparation employed the immunoSEQ multiplex PCR assay. The multiplex PCR relied on a mix of 60 forward primers for TCR Vbeta segments and 13 reverse primers for TCR Jbeta segments. Amplification of the CDR3 region of rearranged TCR beta genes was performed with a multiplex PCR assay on genomic DNA. The Illumina HiSeq System was used to sequence the amplified TCR beta libraries as 87-base-pair reads. The authors' pipeline ran thus. A later analysis counted approximately 74 million unique TCR beta chains across the roughly 700 repertoires, and around 12 million of these chains were shared by at least two donors. Raw reads were error-corrected and collapsed into unique sequences with a nearest-neighbor algorithm that merged closely related sequences to remove PCR and sequencing errors. Alignment of CDR3 sequences to IMGT reference sequences was used to assign V, D and J gene segments. Each retained sequence needed at least a six-nucleotide match to both a V gene segment and a J gene segment. Rearrangements were classified as productive when the CDR3 lacked stop codons and remained in frame with V and J, and all other rearrangements were classified as non-productive. CDR3 was defined by IMGT convention, running from the second conserved V-encoded cysteine to the conserved J-encoded phenylalanine. Sequences without an unambiguous match to a single V gene segment were excluded from the earlier analysis of several hundred of the donors. An earlier analysis of around 600 of the donors classified V segments as functional when productive rearrangements were above 56.7% and as segregating when the standard deviation between donors was above 5%. A statistical classification framework was built to diagnose cytomegalovirus status from the catalog of TCR beta chain sequences. In a later analysis, TCR nucleotide sequences were compared against IMGT/GENE-DB human TR gene sequences so that V and J genes could be assigned. The TCRdist pipeline was used in a later analysis to assign CDR3 sequences and most-parsimonious VDJ recombination scenarios. In a later analysis, each TCR beta chain was defined by its CDR3 amino acid sequence together with its V-gene family, and reads without a unique V-gene family were excluded. As a way to deal with suspected cross-contamination and a sequencing artifact, a later analysis dropped 450 to 700 nucleotide sequences that were highly shared and had low generation probability. In a later analysis, a clonal expansion index for each public chain was calculated from normalized within-repertoire ranks of inferred template counts. Generation probabilities in a later analysis came from a VDJ recombination model fitted to out-of-frame rearrangements, and those results were checked against IGoR. A later analysis scored TCR-TCR, TCR-HLA and TCR-CMV co-occurrence with hypergeometric tests, applying a repertoire-size bias correction to TCR pairs. False discovery rates were estimated in a later analysis by permuting HLA or CMV assignments 20 times. In a later analysis, co-occurring TCRs were grouped with DBSCAN, and TCRdist sequence similarity was added when clustering was performed within HLA-allele-positive subsets. Repertoires with fewer than 30,000 or more than 120,000 public chains, plus five repertoires with anomalous nucleotide sharing, were excluded from co-occurrence clustering. TCRdb limited this immuneACCESS table to in-frame rearrangements with V and J called. A share of clones is missing; checked studies link under half to unresolved V genes, and the rest is unexplained. For V, J and clone size, that table is used; D and trimming come from the DNA. The sample profile shows roughly 150,000 clones; roughly 75% of them were found once. Around 2.5% of the sample is held by the ten biggest clonotypes.

The clonotype originates from a female donor in good health and CMV-seronegative. The sequence is built from TRBV6-1 and TRBJ2-1, and 10 bases in between align with TRBD1. The specimen was PBMCs. This receptor carries the CDR3 CASSGDRGYNEQFF. The DNA is TGTGCCAGCAGTGGGGACAGGGGTTACAATGAGCAGTTCTTC.